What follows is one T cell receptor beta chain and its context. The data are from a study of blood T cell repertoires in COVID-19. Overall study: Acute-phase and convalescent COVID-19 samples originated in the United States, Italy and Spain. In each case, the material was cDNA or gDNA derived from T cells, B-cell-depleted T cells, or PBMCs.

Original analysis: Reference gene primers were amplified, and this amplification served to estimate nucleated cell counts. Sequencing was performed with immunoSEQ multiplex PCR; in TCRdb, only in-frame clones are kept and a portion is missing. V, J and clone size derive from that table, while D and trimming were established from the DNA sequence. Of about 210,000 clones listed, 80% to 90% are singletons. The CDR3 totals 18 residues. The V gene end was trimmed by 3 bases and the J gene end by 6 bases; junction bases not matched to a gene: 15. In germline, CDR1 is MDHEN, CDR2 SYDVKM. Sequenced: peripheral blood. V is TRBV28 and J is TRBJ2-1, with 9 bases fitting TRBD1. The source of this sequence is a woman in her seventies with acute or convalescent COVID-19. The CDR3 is CASSLSGQGLSGSNEQFF. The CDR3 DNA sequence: TGTGCCAGCAGTTTGTCGGGACAGGGACTTTCGGGGAGCAATGAGCAGTTCTTC.